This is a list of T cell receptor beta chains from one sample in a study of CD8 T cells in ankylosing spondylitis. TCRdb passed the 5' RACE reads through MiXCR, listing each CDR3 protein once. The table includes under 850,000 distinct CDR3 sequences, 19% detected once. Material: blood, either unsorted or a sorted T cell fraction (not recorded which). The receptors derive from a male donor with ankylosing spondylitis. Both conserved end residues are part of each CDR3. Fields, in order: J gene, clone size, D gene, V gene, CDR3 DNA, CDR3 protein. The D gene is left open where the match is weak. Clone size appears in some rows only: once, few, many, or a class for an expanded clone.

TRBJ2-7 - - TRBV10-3 TGTGCCATCAGTGTTGGCTACGAGCAGTACTTC CAISVGYEQYF
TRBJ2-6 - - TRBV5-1 TGCGCCAGCAGCTTGGAGGGGTCTGCTGGGGCCAACGTCCTGACTTTC CASSLEGSAGANVLTF
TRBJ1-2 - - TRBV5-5 TGTGCCAGCAGCTTTGTAGTGGCAGGGCTCTATGGCTACACCTTC CASSFVVAGLYGYTF
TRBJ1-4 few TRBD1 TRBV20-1 TGCAGTGCGGGAACAGGGGTGACTAATGAAAAACTGTTTTTT CSAGTGVTNEKLFF
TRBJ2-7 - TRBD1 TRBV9 TGTGCCAGCAGCAAACGACAGGGGGCACCGAACGAGCAGTACTTC CASSKRQGAPNEQYF
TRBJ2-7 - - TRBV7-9 TGTGCCAGCAGTGGGGGCATTATCTACGAGCAGTACTTC CASSGGIIYEQYF
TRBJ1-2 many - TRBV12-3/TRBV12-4 TGTGCCAGCAGTTTCGGGGTTACGTATGGCTACACCTTC CASSFGVTYGYTF
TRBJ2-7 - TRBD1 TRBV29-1 TGCAGCGTCGCCCAGACAGGGGGCAGCGACGAGCAGTACTTC CSVAQTGGSDEQYF
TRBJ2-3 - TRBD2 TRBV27 TGTGCCAGCAGTGTCGGGACTAGCGGGGGTGATACGCAGTATTTT CASSVGTSGGDTQYF
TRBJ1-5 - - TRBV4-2 TGTGCCAGCAGCCAAGATCCCCATAGCAATCAGCCCCAGCATTTT CASSQDPHSNQPQHF
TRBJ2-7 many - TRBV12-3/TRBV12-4 TGTGCCAGCAGCTACAGTCCTCGCGAGCAGTACTTC CASSYSPREQYF
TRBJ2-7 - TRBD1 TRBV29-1 TGCAGCGTTGAAGAAGGGGGGACAGGGGACTACGAGCAGTACTTC CSVEEGGTGDYEQYF
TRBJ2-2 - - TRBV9 TGTGCCAGCAGCGTAGCGTGGGAGTTGGGAAGACTGGGGGAGCTGTTTTTT CASSVAWELGRLGELFF
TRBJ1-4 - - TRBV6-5 TGTGCCAGCAGTTACGGGGGTACTAATGAAAAACTGTTTTTT CASSYGGTNEKLFF
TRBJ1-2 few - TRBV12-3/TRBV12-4 TGTGCCAGCAGTGGCCCCTCGCGACAGCTAAACTATGGCTACACCTTC CASSGPSRQLNYGYTF
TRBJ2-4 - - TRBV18 TGTGCCAGCTCACCACCGTTCCGGGGACTAGCCAAAAACATTCAGTACTTC CASSPPFRGLAKNIQYF
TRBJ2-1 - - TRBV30 TGTGCCTGGAGTGCCTACTACGTTAATGAGCAGTTCTTC CAWSAYYVNEQFF
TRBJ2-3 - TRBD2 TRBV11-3 TGTGCCAGCAGCTTAGATCCGACTAGCGGGGGGGACGGTACGCAGTATTTT CASSLDPTSGGDGTQYF
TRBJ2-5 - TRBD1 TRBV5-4 TGTGCCAGCAGCCCTAAGACAGGGGAAGAGACCCAGTACTTC CASSPKTGEETQYF
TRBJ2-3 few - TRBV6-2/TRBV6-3 TGTGCCAGCAGTTACGTCTCCAACACAGATACGCAGTATTTT CASSYVSNTDTQYF
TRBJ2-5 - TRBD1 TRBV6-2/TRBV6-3 TGTGCCAGCGGAAAAAGACAGGGCCAAGAGACCCAGTACTTC CASGKRQGQETQYF
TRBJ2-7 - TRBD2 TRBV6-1 TGTGCCAGCAGTGAAATGGCAGTGGGAGGGTACGAGCAGTACTTC CASSEMAVGGYEQYF
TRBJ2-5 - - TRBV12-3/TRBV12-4 TGTGCCAGCAGTTTAGTCCCGACTGGTGAGACCCAGTACTTC CASSLVPTGETQYF